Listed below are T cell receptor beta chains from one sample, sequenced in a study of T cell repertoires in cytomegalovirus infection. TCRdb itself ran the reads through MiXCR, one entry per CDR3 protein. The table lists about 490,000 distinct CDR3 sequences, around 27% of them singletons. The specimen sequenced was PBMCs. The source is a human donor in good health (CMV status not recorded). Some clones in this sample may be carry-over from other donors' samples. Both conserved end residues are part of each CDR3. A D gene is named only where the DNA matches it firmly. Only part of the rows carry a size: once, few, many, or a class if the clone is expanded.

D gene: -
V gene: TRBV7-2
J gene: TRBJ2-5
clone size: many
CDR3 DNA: TGTGCCAGCAGCTTAATGACGGGAGAGACCCAGTACTTC
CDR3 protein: CASSLMTGETQYF

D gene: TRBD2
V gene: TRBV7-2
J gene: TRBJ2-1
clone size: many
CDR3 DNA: TGTGCCAGCAGCTTAGGTGCTAGCGGGAGGGCCTCCTACAATGAGCAGTTCTTC
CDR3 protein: CASSLGASGRASYNEQFF

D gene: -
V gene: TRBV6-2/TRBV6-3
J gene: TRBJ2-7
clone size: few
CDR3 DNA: TGTGCCAGCAGTTCTAAGACCCGCGGACTATTAGGTGTCTACGAGCAGTACTTC
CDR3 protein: CASSSKTRGLLGVYEQYF

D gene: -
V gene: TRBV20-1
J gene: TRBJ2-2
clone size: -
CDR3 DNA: TGCAGTGCGCTGTGGGGGGCGCCCGGGGAGCTGTTTTTT
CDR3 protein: CSALWGAPGELFF

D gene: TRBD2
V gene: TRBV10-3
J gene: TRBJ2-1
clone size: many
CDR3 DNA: TGTGCCATCAGTGAGTTGCGGGAGGGCCGGATCTTC
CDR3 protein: CAISELREGRIF

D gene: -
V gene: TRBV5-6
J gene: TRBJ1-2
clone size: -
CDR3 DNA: TGTGCCAGCAGCTTGGCCATCCCCGGGGGCGGCTATGGCTACACCTTC
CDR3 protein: CASSLAIPGGGYGYTF

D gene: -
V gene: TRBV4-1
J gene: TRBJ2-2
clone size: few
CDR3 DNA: TGCGCCAGCAGCCTAAGACAGATCTCCGGGGAGCTGTTTTTT
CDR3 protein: CASSLRQISGELFF

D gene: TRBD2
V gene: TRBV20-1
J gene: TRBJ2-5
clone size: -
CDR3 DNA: TGCAGTGCAAGTGGGACTAGCGGGAGAGGGAAAGAGACCCAGTACTTC
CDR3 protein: CSASGTSGRGKETQYF

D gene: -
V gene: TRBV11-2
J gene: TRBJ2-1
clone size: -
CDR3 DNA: TGTGCCAGCAGCTTAGACCCCTCTCCCGTCACAGATGAGCAGTTCTTC
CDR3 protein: CASSLDPSPVTDEQFF

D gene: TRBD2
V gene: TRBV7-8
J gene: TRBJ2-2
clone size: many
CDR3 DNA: TGTGCCAGCAGCAAGAGCGGGACCTACACCGGGGAGCTGTTTTTT
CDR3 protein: CASSKSGTYTGELFF

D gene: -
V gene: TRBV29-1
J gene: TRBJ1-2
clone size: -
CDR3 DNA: TGCAGCGTTGGACGGGGGTTTGAGAATGGCTACACCTTC
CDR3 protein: CSVGRGFENGYTF

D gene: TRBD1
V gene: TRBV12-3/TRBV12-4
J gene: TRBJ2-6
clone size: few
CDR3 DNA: TGTGCCAGCAGCCTCTGGACAGGGTCAAGTGCGGGGGCCAACGTCCTGACTTTC
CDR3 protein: CASSLWTGSSAGANVLTF

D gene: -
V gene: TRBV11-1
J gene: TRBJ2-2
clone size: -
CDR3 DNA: TGTGCCAGCAGGGTCTCCCCGAACACCGGGGAGCTGTTTTTT
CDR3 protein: CASRVSPNTGELFF

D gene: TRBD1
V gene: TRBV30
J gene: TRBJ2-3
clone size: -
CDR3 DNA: TGTGCCTGGGACAGGGAAAACACAGATACGCAGTATTTT
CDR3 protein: CAWDRENTDTQYF

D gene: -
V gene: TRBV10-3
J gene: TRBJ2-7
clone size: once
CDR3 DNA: TGTGCCATCAGCACTACTGGCGGCTCCCTCTACGAGCAGTACTTC
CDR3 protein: CAISTTGGSLYEQYF

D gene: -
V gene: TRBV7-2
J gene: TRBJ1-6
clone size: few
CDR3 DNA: TGTGCCAGCAGGGCCGGGGGTGTGAAGAATTCACCCCTCCACTTT
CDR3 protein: CASRAGGVKNSPLHF

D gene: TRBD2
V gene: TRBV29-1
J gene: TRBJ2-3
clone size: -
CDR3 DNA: TGCAGCGTTGCGCGGGGGATCACAGATACGCAGTATTTT
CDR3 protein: CSVARGITDTQYF

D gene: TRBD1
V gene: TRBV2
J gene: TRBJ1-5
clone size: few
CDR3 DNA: TGTGCCAGCAGTGATCCAGGGGGGGGGTATCAGCCCCAGCATTTT
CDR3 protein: CASSDPGGGYQPQHF

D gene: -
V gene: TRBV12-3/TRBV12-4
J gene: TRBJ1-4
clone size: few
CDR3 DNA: TGTGCCAGCAGGGGACGTGAAAAACTGTTTTTT
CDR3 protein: CASRGREKLFF

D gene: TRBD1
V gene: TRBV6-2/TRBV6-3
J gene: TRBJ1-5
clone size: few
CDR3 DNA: TGTGCCAGCAGTTACGTACAGGGGGGTAATCAGCCCCAGCATTTT
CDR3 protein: CASSYVQGGNQPQHF

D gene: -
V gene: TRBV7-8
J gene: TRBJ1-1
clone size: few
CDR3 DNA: TGTGCCAGCAGCTTAGAATCAGGGCCAGCTTTCTTT
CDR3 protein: CASSLESGPAFF

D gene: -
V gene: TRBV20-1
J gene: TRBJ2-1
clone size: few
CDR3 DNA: TGCAGTGCTAGGGCCGGAGCGGACTACAATGAGCAGTTCTTC
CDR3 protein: CSARAGADYNEQFF

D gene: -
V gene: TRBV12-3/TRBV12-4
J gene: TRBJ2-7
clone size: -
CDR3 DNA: TGTGCCAGCAGTTTGAGTGGATTTAAGCAGTACTTC
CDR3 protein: CASSLSGFKQYF

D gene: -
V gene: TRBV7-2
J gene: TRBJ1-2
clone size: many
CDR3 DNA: TGTGCCAGCAGCTTAGAGGCGGTGGGTGGCTACACCTTC
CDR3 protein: CASSLEAVGGYTF

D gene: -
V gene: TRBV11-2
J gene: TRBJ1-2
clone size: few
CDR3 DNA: TGTGCCAGCAGCTTAGATATGAGTGGCTACACCTTC
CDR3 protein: CASSLDMSGYTF

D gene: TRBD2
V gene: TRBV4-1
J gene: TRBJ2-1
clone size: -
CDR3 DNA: TGCGCCAGCAGACTAGCGGGCCAAAGCTCCTACAATGAGCAGTTCTTC
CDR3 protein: CASRLAGQSSYNEQFF

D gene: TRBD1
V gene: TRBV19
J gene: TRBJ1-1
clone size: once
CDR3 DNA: TGTGCCAGTATAGGGAGGGGGCAGGGTCTAACTGAAGCTTTCTTT
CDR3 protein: CASIGRGQGLTEAFF

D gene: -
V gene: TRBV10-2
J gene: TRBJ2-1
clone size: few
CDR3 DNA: TGCGCCAGCAGCTCCCGGTCCAGAATTAATGAGCAGTTCTTC
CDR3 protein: CASSSRSRINEQFF

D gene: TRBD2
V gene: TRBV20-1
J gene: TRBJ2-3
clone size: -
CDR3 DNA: TGCAGTGCTAGAGTTGAGAGCGGGAGCACCTGGGGCACAGATACGCAGTATTTT
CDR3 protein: CSARVESGSTWGTDTQYF

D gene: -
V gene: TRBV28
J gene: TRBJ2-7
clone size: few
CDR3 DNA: TGTGCCAGCAGAGACCCGGGACTCTCGGGCGAGCAGTACTTC
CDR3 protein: CASRDPGLSGEQYF

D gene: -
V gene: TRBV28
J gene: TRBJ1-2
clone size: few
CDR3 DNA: TGTGCCAGCAGTTATAGGGAACTTAATGGCTACACCTTC
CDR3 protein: CASSYRELNGYTF

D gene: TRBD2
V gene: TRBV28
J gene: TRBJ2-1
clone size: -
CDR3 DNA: TGTGCCAGCATTAAGTCTAGCGGCTACAATGAGCAGTTCTTC
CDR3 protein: CASIKSSGYNEQFF

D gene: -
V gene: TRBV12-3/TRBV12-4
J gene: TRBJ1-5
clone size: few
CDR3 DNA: TGTGCCAGCAGTTCTAACCATAATCAGCCCCAGCATTTT
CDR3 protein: CASSSNHNQPQHF

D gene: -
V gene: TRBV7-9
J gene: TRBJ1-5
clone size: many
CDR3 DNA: TGTGCCAGCACCCAAAGGGAGTCTTCCCTCATGATGTCCCAGCATTTT
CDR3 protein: CASTQRESSLMMSQHF

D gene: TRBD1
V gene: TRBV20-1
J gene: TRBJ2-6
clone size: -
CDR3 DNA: TGCAGTGCCCACAGGGGGACTGGGGCCAACGTCCTGACTTTC
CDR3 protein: CSAHRGTGANVLTF